The next 19 T cell receptor beta chains were all read from a single sample in a study of blood T cells in healthy people across ages. Alongside a J-beta primer mix, a sample-barcoded 5' primer served in a second PCR lasting 7 to 11 cycles. TCRdb processed the 5' RACE reads anew with MiXCR; each CDR3 protein has one entry. The data hold about 970,000 distinct CDR3 sequences, with just over 50% observed a single time. The sequenced sample was blood. These TCRs come from a woman aged 60-75 years in good health.

At least ten counts were recorded for this clonotype. The chain is built from TRBV20-1 and TRBJ2-1; TRBD2 matches at 8 bases. CDR3 length: 17 amino acids. V gave up 0 bases and J gave up 9 bases; unmatched junction bases: 16. Germline loops: CDR1 DFQATT, CDR2 SNEGSKA (reference sequence). CDR3 sequence: CSARDRGLGLGGSEQFF. The CDR3 DNA follows: TGCAGTGCTAGAGATAGAGGTTTGGGACTAGGAGGATCTGAGCAGTTCTTC.

The chain combines TRBV18 with TRBJ1-2; D is unresolved. This CDR3 spans 14 amino acids. The V gene lost 0 bases and the J gene lost 6 bases, with 11 bases spanning the gap. The germline V gene encodes CDR1 KGHSH and CDR2 LQKENI. In DNA form, the CDR3 reads TGTGCCAGCTCACCACCGGACCCGGAAAATGGCTACACCTTC. It encodes CASSPPDPENGYTF. Combining the CDR3 with reference TRBV18 and TRBJ1-2 gives the whole variable domain NAGVMQNPRHLVRRRGQEARLRCSPMKGHSHVYWYRQLPEEGLKFMVYLQKENIIDESGMPKERFSAEFPKEGPSILRIQQVVRGDSAAYFCASSPPDPENGYTFGSGTRLTVV.

V usage is TRBV30 and J usage is TRBJ1-2; D is perhaps TRBD1 (5 bases). Germline CDR1 reads GTSNPN; CDR2 reads SVGIG (reference sequence). Trimming pared 2 bases from V and 4 bases from J, leaving 14 bases between. This CDR3 comprises 14 residues. The CDR3 spells CAWSRNIGGYGYTF. The CDR3 nucleotides read TGTGCCTGGAGTAGAAACATTGGGGGCTATGGCTACACCTTC.

This clonotype occurred once. This chain's CDR3 is CASSLSRFGFGGYTF. The CDR3 bases are TGTGCCAGCAGTTTATCTCGGTTTGGGTTTGGTGGCTACACCTTC. The V gene is TRBV27, the J gene TRBJ1-2; D gene uncertain. The CDR3 covers 15 residues. From germline, CDR1 is MNHEY and CDR2 SMNVEV (reference sequence). V was cut by 0 bases and J by 7 bases, with 15 bases left in between.

The chain is built from TRBV30 and TRBJ2-7; D uncertain. Germline V gene lookup returns CDR1 GTSNPN and CDR2 SVGIG (reference sequence). Trimming took 2 bases from V and 3 from J, leaving 5 bases between them. The CDR3 length is 11 residues. For the CDR3, the DNA is TGTGCCTGGAGTAAGTACTACGAGCAGTACTTC. It encodes CAWSKYYEQYF.

This chain uses TRBV30 with TRBJ2-1, with a possible D match to TRBD2 (7 bases). Between the trimmed V and J ends, which lost 5 bases and 7 bases, there was a span of 18 bases. The CDR3 sequence is 14 residues long. Germline assignment: CDR1 GTSNPN and CDR2 SVGIG (reference sequence). The CDR3 is CAWGKGGSRNEQFF. Written as DNA, the CDR3 is TGTGCCTGGGGGAAGGGGGGGAGTCGGAATGAGCAGTTCTTC.

The V gene is TRBV28, the J gene TRBJ2-7; D may correspond to TRBD1 or TRBD2 (5 bases each). V gave up 6 bases and J gave up 4 bases, with 22 bases separating them. Per germline, CDR1 MDHEN and CDR2 SYDVKM. This CDR3 spans 16 amino acids. The CDR3 coding sequence is TGTGCCAGCAGACCCGGGACGCAACCCCTGGGGTACGAGCAGTACTTC. Translation gives CASRPGTQPLGYEQYF.

This clonotype has more than one count but fewer than ten. This chain joins TRBV7-2 and TRBJ1-4, with 9 bases identical to TRBD1. The junction had 5 bases not matched to a gene; V was cut back by 3 bases and J by 0 bases. This CDR3 spans 17 amino acids. The germline gives CDR1 SGHTA, CDR2 FQGNSA. The CDR3 reads CASSLKQGAATNEKLFF. CDR3 nucleotides: TGTGCCAGCAGCTTGAAACAGGGGGCAGCAACTAATGAAAAACTGTTTTTT.

CDR3 sequence reads: CASSLQTSGRYTGELFF. In DNA form, the CDR3 reads TGTGCCAGCAGCTTGCAGACTAGCGGGAGGTACACCGGGGAGCTGTTTTTT. The chain carries TRBV7-7 and TRBJ2-2, with 13 bases identical to TRBD2. This CDR3 comprises 17 residues. Germline trimming cut 3 bases from V and 3 bases from J; bases unmatched to any gene: 4. Germline CDR1 SSHAT, CDR2 FNYEAQ (reference sequence). Supplemented by reference TRBV7-7 and TRBJ2-2, the full variable domain reads GAGVSQSPRYKVTKRGQDVTLRCDPISSHATLYWYQQALGQGPEFLTYFNYEAQPDKSGLPSDRFSAERPEGSISTLTIQRTEQRDSAMYRCASSLQTSGRYTGELFFGEGSRLTVL.

This rearrangement joins TRBV29-1 to TRBJ2-5, with D tentatively TRBD1 (5 bases). Germline values: CDR1 SQVTM, CDR2 ANQGSEA. CDR3 length: 12 amino acids. V was cut by 4 bases and J by 3 bases, with 9 bases left in between. CDR3 nucleotide sequence: TGCAGCGTTGTAGTGACAGAAGAGACCCAGTACTTC. Its translation is CSVVVTEETQYF. The full variable domain, with the rest looked up from reference TRBV29-1 and TRBJ2-5, is SAVISQKPSRDICQRGTSLTIQCQVDSQVTMMFWYRQQPGQSLTLIATANQGSEATYESGFVIDKFPISRPNLTFSTLTVSNMSPEDSSIYLCSVVVTEETQYFGPGTRLLVL.

The J gene is TRBJ2-3, the V gene TRBV20-1, with D possibly TRBD2 on 6 matching bases. Trimming cost V 3 bases and J 2 bases, with 12 bases left between them. Germline CDR1 reads DFQATT; CDR2 reads SNEGSKA (reference sequence). The CDR3 spans 14 residues. DNA of the CDR3: TGCAGTGCTAGCGGGAGTCAATCCACAGATACGCAGTATTTT. Protein sequence: CSASGSQSTDTQYF.

This clonotype has ten or more counts. V gene TRBV7-2 combines with J gene TRBJ2-7; D is undetermined. The CDR3 sequence is 11 residues long. Germline lookup yields CDR1 SGHTA and CDR2 FQGNSA. Trimming took 1 base from V and 5 from J, leaving 3 bases between them. The CDR3, as DNA: TGTGCCAGCAGCTTAGACCACGAGCAGTACTTC. This encodes CASSLDHEQYF. Together with reference TRBV7-2 and TRBJ2-7, the CDR3 gives the full variable domain: GAGVSQSPSNKVTEKGKDVELRCDPISGHTALYWYRQSLGQGLEFLIYFQGNSAPDKSGLPSDRFSAERTGGSVSTLTIQRTQQEDSAVYLCASSLDHEQYFGPGTRLTVT.

The chain uses TRBV7-2 and TRBJ2-7, with TRBD1 matching over 7 bases. Looked up from germline, CDR1 is SGHTA and CDR2 is FQGNSA. The CDR3 sequence is 14 residues long. With V trimmed by 1 base and J by 6 bases, 6 bases remained unmatched. For the CDR3, the DNA is TGTGCCAGCAGCTTAGAGACAGGGTTGGGCGAGCAGTACTTC. Amino acids: CASSLETGLGEQYF.

This clonotype was counted a single time. An end of the junction differs from the germline gene, which may be a read error. The chain recombines TRBV25-1 with TRBJ1-1; 8 nucleotides match TRBD1. CDR1 MGHDK and CDR2 SYGVNS come from the germline V gene. The CDR3 loop spans 15 amino acids. The CDR3 protein is CAHRFRDRSNTEAFF. In DNA, the CDR3 is TGCGCCCACCGGTTCCGGGACAGGTCGAACACTGAAGCTTTCTTT.

The V call is TRBV6-2 or TRBV6-3, the J call TRBJ2-5, with D uncertain. Trimming left V 6 bases short and J 5 bases short, with 7 bases between. CDR3 length: 11 residues. Germline V gene lookup returns CDR1 MNHEY and CDR2 SVGEGT. CDR3: CASSIFETQYF. As DNA, the CDR3 is TGTGCCAGCAGCATATTCGAGACCCAGTACTTC.

Notes on this clonotype: At one end the junction does not follow the germline gene, possibly because of a read error. The genes are TRBV3-1 and TRBJ1-6; the D is unclear. The CDR3 is made up of 13 amino acids. Germline V gene sequence: CDR1 LGHDT, CDR2 YNNKEL (reference sequence). CDR3 DNA: TGTGCCAGCAGCCAAGCGGTTAACTCACCCCCCCACTTT. Its translation: CASSQAVNSPPHF. Combining the CDR3 with reference TRBV3-1 and TRBJ1-6 gives the whole variable domain DTAVSQTPKYLVTQMGNDKSIKCEQNLGHDTMYWYKQDSKKFLKIMFSYNNKELIINETVPNRFSPKSPDKAHLNLHINSLELGDSAVYFCASSQAVNSPPHFGNGTRLTVT.

A few counts support this clonotype. This sequence joins TRBV5-1 and TRBJ2-1, with 7 nucleotides matching TRBD2. Germline lookup yields CDR1 SGHRS and CDR2 YFSETQ. This CDR3 is 15 amino acids long. V dropped 0 bases and J dropped 7; count of bases not matched to a gene: 7. CDR3 protein: CASSLAGGSTNEQFF. The CDR3 nucleotides are TGCGCCAGCAGCTTGGCCGGCGGGAGTACGAATGAGCAGTTCTTC.

The chain employs TRBV28 and TRBJ1-4; 8 positions match TRBD1. The CDR3 has 15 residues. Germline CDR1 reads MDHEN; CDR2 reads SYDVKM. Trimming cost V 5 bases and J 5 bases; bases outside gene matches: 7. CDR3 protein: CASSPTGAPNEKLFF. The CDR3 nucleotides read TGTGCCAGCAGTCCGACAGGGGCCCCAAATGAAAAACTGTTTTTT.

This clonotype was observed a few times. J is TRBJ2-7 and V is TRBV4-2; TRBD2 agrees at 9 bases. Per the germline V gene, CDR1 is LGHNA and CDR2 is YNFKEQ. With V trimmed by 0 bases and J by 4 bases, 7 bases remained unmatched. The CDR3 sequence is 16 residues long. CDR3 sequence: CASSQDPGSGSYEQYF. The CDR3 bases are TGTGCCAGCAGCCAAGATCCAGGTAGCGGGAGTTACGAGCAGTACTTC.